A single sample gave rise to the 21 T cell receptor beta chains below, sequenced in a study of T-cell reconstitution after alpha-beta-depleted transplantation in children. TCRbeta library preparation incorporated unique molecular identifiers. Via MiXCR, TCRdb re-called the PCR reads, giving one row per CDR3 protein. Among hundreds of thousands of distinct CDR3 sequences listed, approximately 16% were seen once. The sample in question was PBMCs from the stem cell graft donor, obtained from the stem cell graft. All receptors derive from a human donor who donated a stem cell graft to a child with acute lymphoblastic leukemia.

This clonotype was seen a handful of times. The V and J genes are TRBV7-9 and TRBJ2-6; tentatively, D is TRBD2 (6 bases). The CDR3 contains 17 residues. V lost 3 bases, J lost 0 bases, and 12 bases lay in between. In germline, CDR1 is SEHNR, CDR2 FQNEAQ (reference sequence). The CDR3 DNA is TGTGCCAGCAGCTTGGGGGACGGGAGCTCTGGGGCCAACGTCCTGACTTTC. Protein product: CASSLGDGSSGANVLTF. The full variable domain, its missing parts supplied by reference TRBV7-9 and TRBJ2-6, is DTGVSQNPRHKITKRGQNVTFRCDPISEHNRLYWYRQTLGQGPEFLTYFQNEAQLEKSRLLSDRFSAERPKGSFSTLEIQRTEQGDSAMYLCASSLGDGSSGANVLTFGAGSRLTVL.

This clonotype was detected once. The chain links TRBV6-2 or TRBV6-3 to TRBJ2-7; D remains ambiguous. The CDR3 sequence is 13 residues long. V was trimmed by 6 bases and J by 4 bases, leaving 13 bases between them. Germline V gene sequence: CDR1 MNHEY, CDR2 SVGEGT. CDR3 nucleotides: TGTGCCAGCAGACCCCCCGGGCGTTACGAGCAGTACTTC. Protein: CASRPPGRYEQYF.

In this sample, this clonotype turned up many times. The chain employs TRBV12-3 or TRBV12-4 and TRBJ2-2, with 9 nucleotides matching TRBD1. The CDR3 totals 14 residues. The V and J ends lost 3 bases and 4 bases, in that order; junction bases with no gene match: 0. CDR3 DNA: TGTGCCAGCAGTTTGACAGGGGGCACCGGGGAGCTGTTTTTT. Its translation: CASSLTGGTGELFF.

V gene TRBV7-2 combines with J gene TRBJ2-7; 11 positions agree with TRBD2. This CDR3 has 17 amino acids. J was trimmed by 5 bases and V by 1 base; bases with no gene match: 10. Per germline, CDR1 SGHTA and CDR2 FQGNSA. The CDR3 DNA reads as TGTGCCAGCAGCTTAGTTTATAGCGGGAGGGCCTCTCACGAGCAGTACTTC. Translation gives CASSLVYSGRASHEQYF.

This clonotype has more than one count but fewer than ten. V and J are TRBV10-2 and TRBJ2-3, with D maybe TRBD2 (6 bases). CDR1 is WSHSY and CDR2 is SAAADI in the germline V gene. V lost 2 bases, J lost 12 bases, and 21 bases lay in between. The CDR3 totals 15 residues. This CDR3 is CASSEDPGPGLFQYF. The CDR3 DNA is TGCGCCAGCAGTGAGGATCCCGGCCCGGGACTCTTTCAGTATTTT.

The chain couples TRBV9 to TRBJ2-4, with D hard to call. V was cut by 0 bases and J by 8 bases, with 9 bases left in between. This CDR3 spans 13 amino acids. Germline loops: CDR1 SGDLS, CDR2 YYNGEE. CDR3 residues: CASSVDWKDIQYF. The CDR3 DNA is TGTGCCAGCAGCGTAGACTGGAAGGACATTCAGTACTTC.

This clonotype was found a few times. The chain combines TRBV10-3 with TRBJ1-5; a possible D gene is TRBD1 (5 bases). The CDR3 covers 14 residues. CDR1 and CDR2 (germline): ENHRY, SYGVKD. V was trimmed by 6 bases and J by 7 bases, leaving 16 bases between them. The CDR3 coding sequence is TGTGCCATCAGAGACCGCAGGGAAGGCCAGCCCCAGCATTTT. It is translated as CAIRDRREGQPQHF.

This clonotype has a handful of counts. The chain carries TRBV5-1 and TRBJ2-7; D uncertain. CDR3 length: 13 residues. The V end lost 2 bases, the J end lost 4 bases, and 10 bases lay between the germline ends. CDR1 and CDR2 (germline): SGHRS, YFSETQ. The CDR3 DNA is TGCGCCAGCAGCTTTCTTTCGTTGTACGAGCAGTACTTC. Translation: CASSFLSLYEQYF. Drawing the rest from reference TRBV5-1 and TRBJ2-7, the complete variable domain is KAGVTQTPRYLIKTRGQQVTLSCSPISGHRSVSWYQQTPGQGLQFLFEYFSETQRNKGNFPGRFSGRQFSNSRSEMNVSTLELGDSALYLCASSFLSLYEQYFGPGTRLTVT.

CDR3 loop: CASSYKLTVGGSTDTQYF. CDR3 coding DNA: TGTGCCAGCAGTTACAAACTCACCGTGGGGGGGTCGACAGATACGCAGTATTTT. The chain uses TRBV6-5 and TRBJ2-3; TRBD2 matches 7 bases. V lost 2 bases, J lost 3 bases, and 14 bases stayed unmatched. Germline V lookup: CDR1 MNHEY, CDR2 SVGAGI. The CDR3 is 18 amino acids.

The V and J genes are TRBV30 and TRBJ1-3, with no clear D. Germline CDR1 reads GTSNPN; CDR2 reads SVGIG (reference sequence). The CDR3 is 13 amino acids. V gave up 0 bases and J gave up 0 bases, with 3 bases separating them. The CDR3, as DNA: TGTGCCTGGAGTGTAGACTCTGGAAACACCATATATTTT. As protein: CAWSVDSGNTIYF. The variable domain in full, completed from reference TRBV30 and TRBJ1-3, reads SQTIHQWPATLVQPVGSPLSLECTVEGTSNPNLYWYRQAAGRGLQLLFYSVGIGQISSEVPQNLSASRPQDRQFILSSKKLLLSDSGFYLCAWSVDSGNTIYFGEGSWLTVV.

The sample holds a few counts of this clonotype. CDR3 residues: CSARGGLRWGFNQPQHF. DNA of the CDR3: TGCAGTGCTAGAGGGGGCCTGAGATGGGGGTTCAATCAGCCCCAGCATTTT. The chain combines TRBV20-1 with TRBJ1-5, with D possibly matching TRBD1 (5 bases). The V and J ends lost 1 base and 3 bases respectively, with 19 bases between them. The CDR3 is 17 amino acids. CDR1 is DFQATT and CDR2 is SNEGSKA in the germline V gene (reference sequence).

The chain links TRBV9 to TRBJ2-2, with D maybe TRBD1 (5 bases). Trimming removed 3 bases at V and 3 bases at J, with 9 bases between. In germline, CDR1 is SGDLS, CDR2 YYNGEE. This CDR3 has 14 amino acids. CDR3 nucleotides: TGTGCCAGCAGCGGGGAAGGGGACACCGGGGAGCTGTTTTTT. This sequence encodes CASSGEGDTGELFF.

The chain carries TRBV14 and TRBJ2-5, with D perhaps given as TRBD1 or TRBD2 (5 bases each). V lost 1 base and J 5 bases, leaving 17 bases between the germline ends. This CDR3 has 16 residues. Germline V gene lookup returns CDR1 SGHDN and CDR2 FVKESK. This chain's CDR3 is CASSQAGTGMWETQYF. The CDR3 nucleotides read TGTGCCAGCAGCCAAGCCGGGACCGGAATGTGGGAGACCCAGTACTTC. The entire variable domain, with the rest obtained from reference TRBV14 and TRBJ2-5, is as follows: EAGVTQFPSHSVIEKGQTVTLRCDPISGHDNLYWYRRVMGKEIKFLLHFVKESKQDESGMPNNRFLAERTGGTYSTLKVQPAELEDSGVYFCASSQAGTGMWETQYFGPGTRLLVL.

This chain joins TRBV20-1 and TRBJ2-7; D perhaps matches TRBD1 (7 bases). Germline values: CDR1 DFQATT, CDR2 SNEGSKA (reference sequence). The ends were cut back, 6 bases at V and 5 bases at J, with 17 bases in the middle. This CDR3 has 13 amino acids. CDR3 loop: CSARQGGKDEQYF. The CDR3 coding sequence is TGCAGTGCCCGACAGGGAGGTAAGGACGAGCAGTACTTC.

The chain has TRBV4-1 and TRBJ2-5, with D hard to call. In germline, CDR1 is MGHRA, CDR2 YSYEKL. V lost 1 base, J lost 5 bases, and 8 bases lay in between. The CDR3 loop spans 13 amino acids. In nucleotides, the CDR3 is TGCGCCAGCAGCCAAGCGGGCTCTGAGACCCAGTACTTC. As protein: CASSQAGSETQYF.

The chain employs TRBV5-4 and TRBJ2-1, with TRBD2 matching 12 bases. The V segment lost 2 bases and the J segment 0 bases; nucleotides outside the gene matches: 9. The CDR3 runs to 19 residues. In germline, CDR1 is SGHNT, CDR2 YYREEE (reference sequence). The CDR3 protein is CASSFIPRTSGNSYNEQFF. The DNA of the CDR3 is TGTGCCAGCAGCTTTATCCCGCGGACTAGCGGGAACTCCTACAATGAGCAGTTCTTC.

There are a few counts of this clonotype. The chain employs TRBV2 and TRBJ2-7, with 8 bases aligning to TRBD2. J lost 3 bases, V lost 8 bases, and 6 bases had no gene match. The CDR3 length is 13 residues. The V gene's germline CDR1 is SNHLY and CDR2 FYNNEI. CDR3 bases: TGTGCCAGCGGACTAGCTGACTACTACGAGCAGTACTTC. The encoded protein is CASGLADYYEQYF. Filled out from reference TRBV2 and TRBJ2-7, the complete variable domain reads EPEVTQTPSHQVTQMGQEVILRCVPISNHLYFYWYRQILGQKVEFLVSFYNNEISEKSEIFDDQFSVERPDGSNFTLKIRSTKLEDSAMYFCASGLADYYEQYFGPGTRLTVT.

This clonotype has just a few counts. The chain links TRBV19 to TRBJ1-5; no firm D call. The CDR3 has 16 amino acids. Germline-derived CDR1 and CDR2 are LNHDA and SQIVND (reference sequence). Trimming removed 10 bases at V and 4 bases at J, with 23 bases between. CDR3 region: CATAALEVSWNQPQHF. The CDR3 DNA follows: TGTGCCACAGCCGCCTTGGAAGTCAGCTGGAATCAGCCCCAGCATTTT.

This clonotype was counted many times. Sequence at one end of the junction differs from germline and may be a read error. The chain recombines TRBV5-1 with TRBJ2-1; 8 positions agree with TRBD2. The CDR3 is made up of 13 amino acids. Germline assignment: CDR1 SGHRS and CDR2 YFSETQ. CDR3 loop: CASSLYPGLEGIF. Written as DNA, the CDR3 is TGCGCCAGCAGCCTATACCCGGGACTAGAAGGGATCTTC.

This clonotype was counted only a few times. The chain recombines TRBV12-3 or TRBV12-4 with TRBJ1-1; D is ambiguous. V dropped 5 bases and J dropped 3 bases, with 13 bases sitting between them. The CDR3 contains 14 residues. CDR3 region: CASSHGVWDTEAFF. CDR3 bases: TGTGCCAGCAGTCACGGGGTCTGGGACACTGAAGCTTTCTTT.

CDR3 nucleotide sequence: TGCGCCAGCAGCTTGGCTAGCGTCGATGAGCAGTTCTTC. It specifies CASSLASVDEQFF. The chain recombines TRBV5-1 with TRBJ2-1; D possibly corresponds to TRBD2 (6 bases). The CDR3 contains 13 residues. The V end was cut by 0 bases, the J end by 8 bases, with 9 bases between. Per germline, CDR1 SGHRS and CDR2 YFSETQ.